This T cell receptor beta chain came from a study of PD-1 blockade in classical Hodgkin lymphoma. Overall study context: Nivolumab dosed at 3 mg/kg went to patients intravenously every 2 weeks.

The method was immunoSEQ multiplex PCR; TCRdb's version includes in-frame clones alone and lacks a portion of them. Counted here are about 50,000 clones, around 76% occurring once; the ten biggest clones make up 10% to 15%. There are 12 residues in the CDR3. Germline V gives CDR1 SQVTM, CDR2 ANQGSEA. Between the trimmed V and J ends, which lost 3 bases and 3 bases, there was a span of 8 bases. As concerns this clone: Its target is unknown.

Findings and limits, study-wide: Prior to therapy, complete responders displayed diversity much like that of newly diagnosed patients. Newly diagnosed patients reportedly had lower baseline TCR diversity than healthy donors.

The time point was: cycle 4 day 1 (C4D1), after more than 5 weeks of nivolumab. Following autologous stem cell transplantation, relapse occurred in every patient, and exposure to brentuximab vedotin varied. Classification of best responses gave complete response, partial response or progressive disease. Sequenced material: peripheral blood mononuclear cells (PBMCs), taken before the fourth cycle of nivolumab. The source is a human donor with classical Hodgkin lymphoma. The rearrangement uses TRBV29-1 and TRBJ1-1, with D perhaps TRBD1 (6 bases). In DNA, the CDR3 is TGCAGCGTTGATACAGGGTACACTGAAGCTTTCTTT. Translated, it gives CSVDTGYTEAFF.